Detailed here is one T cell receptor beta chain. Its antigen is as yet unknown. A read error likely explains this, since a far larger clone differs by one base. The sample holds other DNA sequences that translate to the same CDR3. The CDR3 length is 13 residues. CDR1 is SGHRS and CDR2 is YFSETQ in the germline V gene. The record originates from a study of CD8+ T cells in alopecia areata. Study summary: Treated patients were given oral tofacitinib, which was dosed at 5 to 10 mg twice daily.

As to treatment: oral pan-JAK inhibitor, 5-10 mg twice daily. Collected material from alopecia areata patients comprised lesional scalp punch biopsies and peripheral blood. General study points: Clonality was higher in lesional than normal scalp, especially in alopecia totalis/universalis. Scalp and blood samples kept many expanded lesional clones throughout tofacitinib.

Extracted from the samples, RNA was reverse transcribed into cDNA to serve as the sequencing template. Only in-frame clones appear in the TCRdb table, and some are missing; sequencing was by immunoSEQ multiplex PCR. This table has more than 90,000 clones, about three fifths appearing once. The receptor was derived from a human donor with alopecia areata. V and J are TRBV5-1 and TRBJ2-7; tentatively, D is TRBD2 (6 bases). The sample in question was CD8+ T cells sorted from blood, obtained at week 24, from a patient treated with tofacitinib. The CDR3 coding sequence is TGTGCCAGCAGCCTCAATGCGGGGCTGGAGCAGTACTTC. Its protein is CASSLNAGLEQYF.